This T cell receptor (beta chain) was profiled in a study of blood T cell repertoires in COVID-19. Profiling relied on immunoSEQ multiplex PCR, and the TCRdb table lists in-frame clones only, not all of them. Among tens of thousands of clones listed, roughly 80% were seen once. Germline-derived CDR1 and CDR2 are MNHEY and SVGEGT. V lost 4 bases to trimming and J lost 0 bases, with 9 bases between them. There are 14 residues in the CDR3. The clonotype was recovered from a human donor with acute or convalescent COVID-19. The donor label of this sample is uncertain. The sample comprised peripheral blood. The V call is TRBV6-2 or TRBV6-3, the J call TRBJ1-1; TRBD1 might be the D (5 bases). CDR3 DNA sequence: TGTGCCAGCAGTTCGGGACTGATGAACACTGAAGCTTTCTTT. Its translation is CASSSGLMNTEAFF.